What follows is one T cell receptor beta chain and its context. Its specific antigen is unknown. To amplify TRB rearrangements, a touch-down multiplex PCR protocol was run with the TRB-A and TRB-B primer pools combined in a single tube. Illumina adapters and sample indices were added to the amplicons through two consecutive PCR reactions using Phusion HS II polymerase. Amplicons were gel-purified with the NucleoSpin Gel and PCR Clean-up kit, then quantified by Qubit and quality-checked on an Agilent 2100 Bioanalyzer. Sequencing of the libraries was performed on an Illumina MiSeq with 600-cycle, single-indexed, paired-end runs. The authors' analysis ran thus. Alignment and assembly of TRB reads were performed with MiXCR version 2.1.12 and the default MiXCR reference library. Each unique CDR3 nucleotide sequence defined a clone, and only productive sequences with at least two reads were analysed. Repertoire diversity was assessed with alpha-parameterized diversity profiles (alpha 0 to 5), including the Shannon (alpha 1) and Simpson (alpha 2) indices, which were computed with an R script. Combinatorial TRB VJ usage was computed with the tcR package and compared between cohorts by principal component analysis with ade4. GLIPH was used to cluster TCRbeta CDR3s in pairs of cohorts matched for age and read depth, and a Wilcoxon test was used to compare cluster frequencies. TCRdb reprocessed the sequencing reads and holds a single record per CDR3 protein sequence, with no DNA. TCRdb, not the authors, supplied the V and J calls. The sample table holds several thousand distinct CDR3 sequences. Approximately 50% of the sample is held by the ten biggest clonotypes.

For each sample, TRB amplification used about 250 ng of peripheral blood genomic DNA, equal to some 35,000 genome equivalents. This record comes from a study of T cell clusters in autoimmune cytopenias (dated by TCRdb to between 2018 and 2020). About the study as a whole: A mean age of roughly 51 years and a median age of 59 years were recorded for the healthy donor controls, of whom about half of the roughly 43 were female. For primary cytopenia, roughly 23 age-matched healthy donors were used as controls, and for secondary cytopenia, over 11 age-matched CLL patients were used as controls. TRB and IGH repertoires from peripheral blood were sequenced in autoimmune cytopenia patients at active disease and during treatment follow-up, with healthy, CLL and autoimmune hepatitis controls included alongside. The median TRB sequencing depth was just over 50,000 reads per sample, and the median number of distinct TRB clonotypes was around 2,300 per sample. The goal of the study was to find out whether patients with autoimmune cytopenia have a disease-specific immune repertoire signature that could be used as a blood-based biomarker. The comparison group for autoimmune hepatitis repertoires was some 22 healthy donors matched for age and sex. The full study reports these points: The cluster-lack signature was not observed for secondary cytopenia versus CLL, as the signature was apparently masked by the dominant lymphoma-associated repertoire. Healthy donors showed almost three-fold more exclusive TRB clusters than active autoimmune hepatitis patients, consistent with an autoimmunity-wide signature. A lack of physiological T cell clusters in primary autoimmune cytopenia patients was suggested by GLIPH, as 51 clusters were found to be exclusive to healthy donors versus 17 exclusive to patients. TRB repertoire shifts, with less even repertoires in secondary cytopenia and CLL, mostly reflected lymphoma bias rather than autoimmunity. The T cell clusters were defined only in silico, and the functional role of the clusters was left to be validated experimentally.

According to the germline V gene, CDR1 reads MNHNS and CDR2 reads SASEGT. The CDR3 covers 16 residues, taking in both the cysteine and the phenylalanine. The DNA is unrecorded. These data were also reused for a study on T cell repertoires in aging, cancer and after chemotherapy. According to the second study: Six donor age groups were covered, ranging from 30 or younger up to 70 or older, and each group contained at least three individuals. Control TCR repertoires from healthy donors were recorded across several months to years, and re-sampling revealed clear clonal overlap. Approximately 10 million TCR reads were contained in the full dataset. Significantly lower blood TCR diversity and higher clonality were observed in untreated patients with hematological or solid cancers than in age-matched healthy donors. In healthy donors, the drop in TCR diversity with age came mainly from a loss of richness, whereas in cancer patients a loss of evenness also played a part. An increase in median generation probability over the chemotherapy interval was observed in both cancer cohorts, suggesting that the repertoire was reconstituted through rebound thymic output. According to the authors, the repertoire data do not allow conclusions to be drawn about immunological memory after chemotherapy. To examine immunoaging and T cell reconstitution after chemotherapy, the study profiled TCR beta repertoires in peripheral blood from healthy donors and cancer patients. Alongside 95 to 100 healthy donors serving as a reference group, the cohort included some 210 cancer patients, of whom roughly 91 had hematological cancers and 120 to 130 had solid cancers. Processing of the TRB sequences was carried out with MiXCR versions 2.12 and 3.0.5. Repertoire metrics included Shannon diversity, evenness, clonality (one minus evenness), and alpha-parameterized diversity profiles from alpha 0 to 5. The IGoR algorithm was used to calculate generation probabilities of clones in the paired pre- and post-chemotherapy samples.

The origin of this receptor is a human donor in good health. Rearrangement joined TRBV6-1 to TRBJ1-5; there is no DNA to check the TCRdb D call of TRBD1. The sample was peripheral blood. CDR3 loop: CASILRPGQVNQPQHF.